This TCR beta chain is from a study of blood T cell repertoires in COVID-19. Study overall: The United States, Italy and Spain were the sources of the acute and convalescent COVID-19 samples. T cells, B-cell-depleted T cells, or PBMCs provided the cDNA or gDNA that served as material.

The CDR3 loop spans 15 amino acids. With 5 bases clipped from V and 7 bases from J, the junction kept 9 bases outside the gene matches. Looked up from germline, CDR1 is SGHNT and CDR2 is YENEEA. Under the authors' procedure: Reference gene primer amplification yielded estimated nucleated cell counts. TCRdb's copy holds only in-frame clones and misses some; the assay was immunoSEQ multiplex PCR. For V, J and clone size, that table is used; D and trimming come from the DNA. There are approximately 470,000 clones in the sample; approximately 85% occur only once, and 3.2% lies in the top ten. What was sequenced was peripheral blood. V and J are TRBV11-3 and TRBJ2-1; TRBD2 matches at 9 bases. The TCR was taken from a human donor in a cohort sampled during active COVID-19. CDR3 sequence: CASSGGAGGPNEQFF. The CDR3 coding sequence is TGTGCCAGCAGCGGAGGCGCGGGGGGGCCAAATGAGCAGTTCTTC.